The rows below give T cell receptor beta chains drawn from one sample of a study of CD8 T cells in ankylosing spondylitis. A single record per CDR3 protein comes from TCRdb applying MiXCR to the 5' RACE reads. This table has about 330,000 distinct CDR3 sequences, roughly 8% appearing once. Sequencing was done on a sample of blood, either unsorted or a sorted T cell fraction (not recorded which). These receptors all come from a male donor with ankylosing spondylitis. Each CDR3 is given with its conserved first and last residue. D genes are given only for firm matches. Some rows mark clone size as missing; the rest say once, few, many or name a class of expanded clone.

abundance: -
j_gene: TRBJ2-5
v_gene: TRBV6-2/TRBV6-3
d_gene: -
CDR3nt: TGTGCCAGCAGCCGGGGTCGTGAGACCCAGTACTTC
CDR3aa: CASSRGRETQYF

abundance: few
j_gene: TRBJ2-1
v_gene: TRBV12-3/TRBV12-4
d_gene: TRBD2
CDR3nt: TGTGCCAGCAGCTCCACTCGGAGCGGGAGGTCTTGGAATGAGCAGTTCTTC
CDR3aa: CASSSTRSGRSWNEQFF

abundance: many
j_gene: TRBJ2-1
v_gene: TRBV15
d_gene: TRBD2
CDR3nt: TGTGCCACCAGCGCCGGGTTAGCGGGACCCTACAATGAGCAGTTCTTC
CDR3aa: CATSAGLAGPYNEQFF

abundance: few
j_gene: TRBJ2-7
v_gene: TRBV20-1
d_gene: -
CDR3nt: TGCAGTGGCACGGGGGACTCCTTCTCCGAGCAGTACTTC
CDR3aa: CSGTGDSFSEQYF

abundance: many
j_gene: TRBJ1-5
v_gene: TRBV2
d_gene: TRBD1
CDR3nt: TGTGCCAGCATTAAGGACAGGGGCTTTGGTCAGCCCCAGCATTTT
CDR3aa: CASIKDRGFGQPQHF

abundance: few
j_gene: TRBJ1-1
v_gene: TRBV7-9
d_gene: -
CDR3nt: TGTGCCAGCAGCCCGAAACAGATCCTGAACACTGAAGCTTTCTTT
CDR3aa: CASSPKQILNTEAFF

abundance: -
j_gene: TRBJ2-1
v_gene: TRBV7-2
d_gene: TRBD2
CDR3nt: TGTGCCAGCAGGAGGACTAGCGGGAGTTTTGATGAGCAGTTCTTC
CDR3aa: CASRRTSGSFDEQFF

abundance: many
j_gene: TRBJ2-1
v_gene: TRBV20-1
d_gene: TRBD1
CDR3nt: TGCAGTGCTAGAGATCGAAGGACAGGGGACAATGAGCAGTTCTTC
CDR3aa: CSARDRRTGDNEQFF

abundance: few
j_gene: TRBJ2-7
v_gene: TRBV29-1
d_gene: -
CDR3nt: TGCAGCGTCGTGGGTATCTACGAGCAGTACTTC
CDR3aa: CSVVGIYEQYF

abundance: many
j_gene: TRBJ2-7
v_gene: TRBV18
d_gene: -
CDR3nt: TGTGCCAGCTCAAAAACAGGGGGGGTCTACGAGCAGTACTTC
CDR3aa: CASSKTGGVYEQYF

abundance: -
j_gene: TRBJ2-7
v_gene: TRBV6-1
d_gene: TRBD2
CDR3nt: TGTGCCAGCAGTGCCCGACTAGCGGGAGAGGGCGAGCAGTACTTC
CDR3aa: CASSARLAGEGEQYF

abundance: -
j_gene: TRBJ2-3
v_gene: TRBV3-1
d_gene: TRBD2
CDR3nt: TGTGCCAGCAGCCAAGTCGGGGGGTCGGAACGGTTTAGGACAGATACGCAGTATTTT
CDR3aa: CASSQVGGSERFRTDTQYF

abundance: -
j_gene: TRBJ2-1
v_gene: TRBV7-9
d_gene: -
CDR3nt: TGTGCCAGCAGCTTAGGCGGTAGATCGGGAGCGCAGTTCTTC
CDR3aa: CASSLGGRSGAQFF

abundance: many
j_gene: TRBJ2-2
v_gene: TRBV12-3/TRBV12-4
d_gene: TRBD1
CDR3nt: TGTGCCAGCAGACCTAGGGACAGAGCGAACACCGGGGAGCTGTTTTTT
CDR3aa: CASRPRDRANTGELFF

abundance: many
j_gene: TRBJ2-2
v_gene: TRBV27
d_gene: TRBD2
CDR3nt: TGTGCCAGCAGTTTGGGACTAGCGGGAGGGCCTTCCGGGGAGCTGTTTTTT
CDR3aa: CASSLGLAGGPSGELFF

abundance: few
j_gene: TRBJ2-4
v_gene: TRBV28
d_gene: -
CDR3nt: TGTGCCAGCAGTTTGGGGTTAAGAGACATTCAGTACTTC
CDR3aa: CASSLGLRDIQYF

abundance: few
j_gene: TRBJ2-1
v_gene: TRBV5-1
d_gene: TRBD2
CDR3nt: TGCGCCAGCAGCTTGGATCGACTAGCGGGAGGGCCCAATGAGCAGTTCTTC
CDR3aa: CASSLDRLAGGPNEQFF

abundance: many
j_gene: TRBJ2-1
v_gene: TRBV4-2
d_gene: TRBD2
CDR3nt: TGTGCCAGCAGCCAAGGGCTAGCGGAGCCCGTCCTCAATGAGCAGTTCTTC
CDR3aa: CASSQGLAEPVLNEQFF

abundance: few
j_gene: TRBJ2-7
v_gene: TRBV2
d_gene: -
CDR3nt: TGTGCCAGCAGTGGGGATAACTCCGGGACGGTAATCCCTACCTTC
CDR3aa: CASSGDNSGTVIPTF

abundance: few
j_gene: TRBJ2-1
v_gene: TRBV5-1
d_gene: TRBD2
CDR3nt: TGCGCCAGCAGCTTAGGACTAGCTACGGTCGCCTACAATGAGCAGTTCTTC
CDR3aa: CASSLGLATVAYNEQFF

abundance: many
j_gene: TRBJ1-5
v_gene: TRBV29-1
d_gene: TRBD1
CDR3nt: TGCAGCGTCGGCGACAGGGACAATCAGCCCCAGCATTTT
CDR3aa: CSVGDRDNQPQHF

abundance: -
j_gene: TRBJ2-1
v_gene: TRBV7-9
d_gene: TRBD1
CDR3nt: TGTGCCAGCAGCCCCGGGACAGGGGGTAACAATGAGCAGTTCTTC
CDR3aa: CASSPGTGGNNEQFF

abundance: -
j_gene: TRBJ1-2
v_gene: TRBV6-5
d_gene: -
CDR3nt: TGTGCCAGCAGTTCAGAGGACAGTTATGGCTACACCTTC
CDR3aa: CASSSEDSYGYTF

abundance: -
j_gene: TRBJ2-3
v_gene: TRBV5-1
d_gene: -
CDR3nt: TGCGCCAGCAGCTTTGGAGGGTCTAGCACAGATACGCAGTATTTT
CDR3aa: CASSFGGSSTDTQYF

abundance: few
j_gene: TRBJ2-1
v_gene: TRBV11-3
d_gene: TRBD2
CDR3nt: TGTGCCAGCAGCCCTAGAGCGGGAGTGATGAATGAGCAGTTCTTC
CDR3aa: CASSPRAGVMNEQFF

abundance: -
j_gene: TRBJ1-5
v_gene: TRBV11-3
d_gene: TRBD1
CDR3nt: TGTGCCAGCAGCCGCTTCAGGGGGCAGCCCCAGCATTTT
CDR3aa: CASSRFRGQPQHF

abundance: -
j_gene: TRBJ2-7
v_gene: TRBV27
d_gene: -
CDR3nt: TGTGCCAGCAGTTCACAGGGAGGGCCCTACGAGCAGTACTTC
CDR3aa: CASSSQGGPYEQYF

abundance: few
j_gene: TRBJ2-7
v_gene: TRBV29-1
d_gene: -
CDR3nt: TGCAGCGTTGAAGGGTGGGACAAGAGCTCCTACGAGCAGTACTTC
CDR3aa: CSVEGWDKSSYEQYF

abundance: many
j_gene: TRBJ1-5
v_gene: TRBV29-1
d_gene: -
CDR3nt: TGCAGCGTTGAAACTGGAGGGAATCAGCCCCAGCATTTT
CDR3aa: CSVETGGNQPQHF

abundance: many
j_gene: TRBJ2-7
v_gene: TRBV4-1
d_gene: -
CDR3nt: TGCGCCAGCAGCCAAGGTGCGACTTTCTACGAGCAGTACTTC
CDR3aa: CASSQGATFYEQYF

abundance: -
j_gene: TRBJ1-6
v_gene: TRBV5-1
d_gene: -
CDR3nt: TGCGCCAGCAGCTTGGGGCAGGGAGGTAATTCACCCCTCCACTTT
CDR3aa: CASSLGQGGNSPLHF

abundance: many
j_gene: TRBJ2-3
v_gene: TRBV4-3
d_gene: -
CDR3nt: TGCGCCAGCAGCCAAGGCAACGGGTACCTCTCAGATACGCAGTATTTT
CDR3aa: CASSQGNGYLSDTQYF

abundance: -
j_gene: TRBJ2-5
v_gene: TRBV5-1
d_gene: -
CDR3nt: TGCGCCAGCAGCTTGGATACAGAGACCCAGTACTTC
CDR3aa: CASSLDTETQYF

abundance: many
j_gene: TRBJ2-1
v_gene: TRBV20-1
d_gene: -
CDR3nt: TGCAGTGCTAGAGTTCGAGGAGGGCGCAATGAGCAGTTCTTC
CDR3aa: CSARVRGGRNEQFF

abundance: many
j_gene: TRBJ2-1
v_gene: TRBV20-1
d_gene: -
CDR3nt: TGCAGTGCTAGAGACCCTAGGACTGCACGAGGATACAATGAGCAGTTCTTC
CDR3aa: CSARDPRTARGYNEQFF

abundance: -
j_gene: TRBJ2-7
v_gene: TRBV29-1
d_gene: -
CDR3nt: TGCAGCGCGGTCTCCTACGAGCAGTACTTC
CDR3aa: CSAVSYEQYF

abundance: many
j_gene: TRBJ2-3
v_gene: TRBV3-1
d_gene: -
CDR3nt: TGTGCCAGCAGCCTCGGGCCCGCCACAGATACGCAGTATTTT
CDR3aa: CASSLGPATDTQYF

abundance: many
j_gene: TRBJ2-7
v_gene: TRBV5-1
d_gene: -
CDR3nt: TGCGCCAGCAGCTTGTCCAGGTACAACGAGCAGTACTTC
CDR3aa: CASSLSRYNEQYF

abundance: -
j_gene: TRBJ1-1
v_gene: TRBV2
d_gene: TRBD1
CDR3nt: TGTGCCAGCAGGACCCCTGACCCGACAGGGGCCTTACCCTTT
CDR3aa: CASRTPDPTGALPF

abundance: -
j_gene: TRBJ2-7
v_gene: TRBV28
d_gene: -
CDR3nt: TGTGCCAGCAGTTTCGGGGTCGATACCACCTACGAGCAGTACTTC
CDR3aa: CASSFGVDTTYEQYF